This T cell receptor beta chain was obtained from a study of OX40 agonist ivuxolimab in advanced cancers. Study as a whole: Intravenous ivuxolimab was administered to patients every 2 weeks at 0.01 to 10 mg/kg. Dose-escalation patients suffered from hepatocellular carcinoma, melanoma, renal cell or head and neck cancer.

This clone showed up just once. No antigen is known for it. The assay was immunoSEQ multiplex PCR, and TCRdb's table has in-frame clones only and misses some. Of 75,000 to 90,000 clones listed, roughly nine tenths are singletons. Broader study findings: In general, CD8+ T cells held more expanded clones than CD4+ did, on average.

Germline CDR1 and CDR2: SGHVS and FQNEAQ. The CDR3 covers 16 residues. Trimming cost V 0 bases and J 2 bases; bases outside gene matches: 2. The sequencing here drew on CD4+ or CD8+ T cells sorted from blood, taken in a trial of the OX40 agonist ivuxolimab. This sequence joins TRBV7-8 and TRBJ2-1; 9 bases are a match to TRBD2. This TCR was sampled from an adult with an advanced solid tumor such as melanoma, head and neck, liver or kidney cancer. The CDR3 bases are TGTGCCAGCAGCTTAGCGCGCGGGAGGGCCTACAATGAGCAGTTCTTC. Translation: CASSLARGRAYNEQFF. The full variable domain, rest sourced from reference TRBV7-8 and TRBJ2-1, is GAGVSQSPRYKVAKRGQDVALRCDPISGHVSLFWYQQALGQGPEFLTYFQNEAQLDKSGLPSDRFFAERPEGSVSTLKIQRTQQEDSAVYLCASSLARGRAYNEQFFGPGTRLTVL.